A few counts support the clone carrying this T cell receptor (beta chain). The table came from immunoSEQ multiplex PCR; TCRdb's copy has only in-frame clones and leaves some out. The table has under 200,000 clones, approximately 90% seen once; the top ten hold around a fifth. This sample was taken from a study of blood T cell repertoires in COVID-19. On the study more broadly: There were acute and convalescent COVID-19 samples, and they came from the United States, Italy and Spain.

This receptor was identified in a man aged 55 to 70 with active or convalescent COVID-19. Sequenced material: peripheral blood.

The CDR3 sequence is CASSFRQGATSYNEQFF. The CDR3 nucleotides are TGTGCCAGCAGTTTCAGACAGGGGGCAACCTCCTACAATGAGCAGTTCTTC. V is TRBV27 and J is TRBJ2-1, with 10 bases fitting TRBD1. The length of the CDR3 is 17 residues. The V gene's germline CDR1 is MNHEY and CDR2 SMNVEV (reference sequence). V dropped 3 bases and J dropped 0; count of bases not matched to a gene: 5.